This paragraph covers one T cell receptor (beta chain) sequence. The CDR3 loop spans 15 amino acids. V lost 3 bases to trimming and J lost 10 bases, with 16 bases between them. Looked up from germline, CDR1 is SNHLY and CDR2 is FYNNEI. The data originate from a study of blood T cell repertoires in COVID-19. The protocol was immunoSEQ multiplex PCR, while the TCRdb copy is restricted to in-frame clones and leaves out a portion. The table has some 200,000 clones, approximately 84% seen once. The clonotype originates from a woman older than 75 with COVID-19, enrolled during active disease. The sequencing sample was made of peripheral blood. The chain combines TRBV2 with TRBJ1-6, with D possibly being TRBD1 (6 bases). CDR3 region: CASSDTGSRTSPLHF. CDR3 bases: TGTGCCAGCAGTGATACAGGGTCCAGGACGTCACCCCTCCACTTT.